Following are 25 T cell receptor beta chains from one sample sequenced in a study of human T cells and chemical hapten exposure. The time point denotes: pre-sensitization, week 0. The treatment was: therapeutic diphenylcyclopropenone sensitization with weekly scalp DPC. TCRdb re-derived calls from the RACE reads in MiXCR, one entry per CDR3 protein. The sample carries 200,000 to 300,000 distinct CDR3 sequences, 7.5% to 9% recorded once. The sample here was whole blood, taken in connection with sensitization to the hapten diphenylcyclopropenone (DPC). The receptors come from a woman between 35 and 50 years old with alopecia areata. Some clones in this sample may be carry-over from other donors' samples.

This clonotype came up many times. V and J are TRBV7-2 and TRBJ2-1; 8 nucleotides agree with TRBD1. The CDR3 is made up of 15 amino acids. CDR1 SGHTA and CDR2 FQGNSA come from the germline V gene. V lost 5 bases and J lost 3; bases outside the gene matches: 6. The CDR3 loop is CASSPGQGGYNEQFF. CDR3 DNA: TGTGCCAGCAGCCCCGGACAGGGAGGCTACAATGAGCAGTTCTTC. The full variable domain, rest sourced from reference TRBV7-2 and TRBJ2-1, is GAGVSQSPSNKVTEKGKDVELRCDPISGHTALYWYRQSLGQGLEFLIYFQGNSAPDKSGLPSDRFSAERTGGSVSTLTIQRTQQEDSAVYLCASSPGQGGYNEQFFGPGTRLTVL.

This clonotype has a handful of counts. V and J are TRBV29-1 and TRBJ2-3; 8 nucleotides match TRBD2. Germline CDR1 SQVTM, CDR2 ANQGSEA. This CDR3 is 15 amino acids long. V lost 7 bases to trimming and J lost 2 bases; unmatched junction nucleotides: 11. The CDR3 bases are TGCAGCGCCGTACCACTAGCGGACTACACAGATACGCAGTATTTT. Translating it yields CSAVPLADYTDTQYF.

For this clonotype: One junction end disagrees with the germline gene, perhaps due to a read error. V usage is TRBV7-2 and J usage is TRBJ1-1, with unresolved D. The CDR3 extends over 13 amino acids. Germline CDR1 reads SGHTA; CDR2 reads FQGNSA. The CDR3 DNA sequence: TGTGTCAGCAGCTTAGGGAAAGGCACTGAAGCTTTCTTT. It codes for CVSSLGKGTEAFF.

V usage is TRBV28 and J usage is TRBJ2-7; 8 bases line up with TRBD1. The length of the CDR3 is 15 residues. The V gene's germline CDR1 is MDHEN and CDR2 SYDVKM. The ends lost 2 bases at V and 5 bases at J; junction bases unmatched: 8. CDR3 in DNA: TGTGCCAGCAGTTTAGTAGGACAGGGTGGGAACGAGCAGTACTTC. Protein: CASSLVGQGGNEQYF.

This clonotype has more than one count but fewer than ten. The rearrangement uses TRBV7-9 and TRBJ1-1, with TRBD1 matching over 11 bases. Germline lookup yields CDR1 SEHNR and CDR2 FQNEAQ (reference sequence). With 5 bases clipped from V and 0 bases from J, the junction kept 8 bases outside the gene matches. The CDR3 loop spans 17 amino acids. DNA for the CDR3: TGTGCCAGCAGCCGGGGACAGGGGGAATATATGAACACTGAAGCTTTCTTT. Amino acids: CASSRGQGEYMNTEAFF.

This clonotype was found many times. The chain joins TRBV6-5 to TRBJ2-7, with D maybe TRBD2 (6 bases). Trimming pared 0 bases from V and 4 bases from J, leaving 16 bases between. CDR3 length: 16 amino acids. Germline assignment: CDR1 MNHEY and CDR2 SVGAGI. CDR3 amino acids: CASSYSRGLPTYEQYF. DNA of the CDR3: TGTGCCAGCAGTTACTCGAGGGGACTCCCTACGTACGAGCAGTACTTC.

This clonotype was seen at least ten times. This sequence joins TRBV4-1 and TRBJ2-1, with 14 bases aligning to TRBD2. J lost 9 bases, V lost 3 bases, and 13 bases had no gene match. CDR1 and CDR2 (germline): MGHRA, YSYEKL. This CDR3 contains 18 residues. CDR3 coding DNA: TGCGCCAGCAGCCACATCGACATGGGACTAGCGGGAGCCCGTGAGCAGTTCTTC. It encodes CASSHIDMGLAGAREQFF.

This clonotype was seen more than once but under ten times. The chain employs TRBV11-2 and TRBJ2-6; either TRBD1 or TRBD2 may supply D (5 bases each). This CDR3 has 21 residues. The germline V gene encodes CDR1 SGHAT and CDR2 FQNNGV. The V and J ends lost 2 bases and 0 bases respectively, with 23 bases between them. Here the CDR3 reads CASSLRLRFRGRPSGANVLTF. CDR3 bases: TGTGCCAGCAGCTTAAGGTTGCGTTTTCGGGGCAGACCCTCTGGGGCCAACGTCCTGACTTTC. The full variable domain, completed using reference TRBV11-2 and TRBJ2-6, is EAGVAQSPRYKIIEKRQSVAFWCNPISGHATLYWYQQILGQGPKLLIQFQNNGVVDDSQLPKDRFSAERLKGVDSTLKIQPAKLEDSAVYLCASSLRLRFRGRPSGANVLTFGAGSRLTVL.

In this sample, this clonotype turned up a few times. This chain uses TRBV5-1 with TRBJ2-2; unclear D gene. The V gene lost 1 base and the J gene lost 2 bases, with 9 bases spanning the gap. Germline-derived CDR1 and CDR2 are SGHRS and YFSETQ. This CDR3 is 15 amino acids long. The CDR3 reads CASSLYTSNTGELFF. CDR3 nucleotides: TGCGCCAGCAGCTTGTATACGAGCAACACCGGGGAGCTGTTTTTT.

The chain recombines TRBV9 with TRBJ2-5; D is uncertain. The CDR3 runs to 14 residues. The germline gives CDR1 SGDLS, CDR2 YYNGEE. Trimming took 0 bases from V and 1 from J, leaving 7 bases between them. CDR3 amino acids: CASSVGAAQETQYF. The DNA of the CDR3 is TGTGCCAGCAGCGTAGGGGCGGCCCAAGAGACCCAGTACTTC.

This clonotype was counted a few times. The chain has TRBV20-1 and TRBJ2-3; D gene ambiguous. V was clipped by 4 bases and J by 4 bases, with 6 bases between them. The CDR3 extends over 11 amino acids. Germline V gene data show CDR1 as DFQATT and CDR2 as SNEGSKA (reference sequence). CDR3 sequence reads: CSATHSDTQYF. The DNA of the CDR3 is TGCAGTGCTACCCATTCAGATACGCAGTATTTT.

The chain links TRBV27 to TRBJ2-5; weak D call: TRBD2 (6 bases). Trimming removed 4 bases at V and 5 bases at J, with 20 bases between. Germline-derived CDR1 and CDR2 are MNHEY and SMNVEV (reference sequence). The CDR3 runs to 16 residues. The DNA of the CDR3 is TGTGCCAGCAGTTGGAGATGGGAGCCCCGGGGGGAGACCCAGTACTTC. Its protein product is CASSWRWEPRGETQYF.

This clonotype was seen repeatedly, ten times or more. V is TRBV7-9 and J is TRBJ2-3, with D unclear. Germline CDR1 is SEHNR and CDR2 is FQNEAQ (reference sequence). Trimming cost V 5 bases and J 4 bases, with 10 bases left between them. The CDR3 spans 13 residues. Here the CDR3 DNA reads TGTGCCAGCAGCCGAGTGGATCCAGATACGCAGTATTTT. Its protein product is CASSRVDPDTQYF.

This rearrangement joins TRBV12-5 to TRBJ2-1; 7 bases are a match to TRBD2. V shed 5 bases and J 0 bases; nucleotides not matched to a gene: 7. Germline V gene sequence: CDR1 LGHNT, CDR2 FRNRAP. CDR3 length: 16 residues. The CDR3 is CASGPRREGSYNEQFF. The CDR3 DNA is TGTGCTAGTGGTCCCCGGAGGGAGGGCTCCTACAATGAGCAGTTCTTC.

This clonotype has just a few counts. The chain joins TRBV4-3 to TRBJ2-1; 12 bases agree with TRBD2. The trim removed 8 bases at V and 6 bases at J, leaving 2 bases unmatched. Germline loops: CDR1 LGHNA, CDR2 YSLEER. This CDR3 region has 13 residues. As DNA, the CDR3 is TGCGCCAGCGGACTAGCGGGATTCAATGAGCAGTTCTTC. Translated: CASGLAGFNEQFF.

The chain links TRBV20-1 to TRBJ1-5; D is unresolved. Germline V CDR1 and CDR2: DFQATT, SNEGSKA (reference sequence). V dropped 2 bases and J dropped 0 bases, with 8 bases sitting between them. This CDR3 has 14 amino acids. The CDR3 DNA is TGCAGTGCTAGATCTCGACCTAGCAATCAGCCCCAGCATTTT. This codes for CSARSRPSNQPQHF.

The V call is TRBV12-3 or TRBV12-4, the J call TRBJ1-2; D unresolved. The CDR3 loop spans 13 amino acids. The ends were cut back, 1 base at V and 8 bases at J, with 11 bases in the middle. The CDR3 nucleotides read TGTGCCAGCAGTTTAGTGGGTTACAGCGGCTACACCTTC. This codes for CASSLVGYSGYTF.

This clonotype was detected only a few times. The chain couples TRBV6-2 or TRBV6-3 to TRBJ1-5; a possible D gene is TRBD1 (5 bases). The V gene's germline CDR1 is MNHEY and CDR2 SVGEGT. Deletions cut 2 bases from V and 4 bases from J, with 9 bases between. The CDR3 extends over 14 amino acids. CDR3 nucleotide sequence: TGTGCCAGCAGTTACAGGGGTCCTAATCAGCCCCAGCATTTT. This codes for CASSYRGPNQPQHF.

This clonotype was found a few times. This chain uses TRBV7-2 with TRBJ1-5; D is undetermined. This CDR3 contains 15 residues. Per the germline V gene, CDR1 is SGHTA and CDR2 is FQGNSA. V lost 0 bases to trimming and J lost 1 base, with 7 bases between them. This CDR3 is CASSLAVGSNQPQHF. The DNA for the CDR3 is TGTGCCAGCAGCTTAGCTGTGGGCAGCAATCAGCCCCAGCATTTT.

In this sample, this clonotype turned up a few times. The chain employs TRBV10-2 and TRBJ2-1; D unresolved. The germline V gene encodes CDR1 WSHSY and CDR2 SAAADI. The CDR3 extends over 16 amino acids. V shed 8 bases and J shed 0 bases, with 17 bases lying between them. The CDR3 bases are TGCGCCAGCGTCAGCCTAGTTCCCGGCTCCTACAATGAGCAGTTCTTC. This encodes CASVSLVPGSYNEQFF.

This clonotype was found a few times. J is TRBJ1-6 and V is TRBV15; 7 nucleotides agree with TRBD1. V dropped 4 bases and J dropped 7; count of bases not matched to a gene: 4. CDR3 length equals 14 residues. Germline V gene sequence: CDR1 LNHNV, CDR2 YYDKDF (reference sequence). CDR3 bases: TGTGCCACCAGCACCTGGGACAGCAATTCACCCCTCCACTTT. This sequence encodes CATSTWDSNSPLHF.

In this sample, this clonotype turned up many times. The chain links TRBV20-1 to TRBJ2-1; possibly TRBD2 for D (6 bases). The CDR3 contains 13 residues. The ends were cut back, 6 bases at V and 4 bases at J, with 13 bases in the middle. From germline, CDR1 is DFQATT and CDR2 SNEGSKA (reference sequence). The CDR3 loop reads CSAGLTRYNEQFF. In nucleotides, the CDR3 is TGCAGTGCCGGGTTGACTAGATACAATGAGCAGTTCTTC.

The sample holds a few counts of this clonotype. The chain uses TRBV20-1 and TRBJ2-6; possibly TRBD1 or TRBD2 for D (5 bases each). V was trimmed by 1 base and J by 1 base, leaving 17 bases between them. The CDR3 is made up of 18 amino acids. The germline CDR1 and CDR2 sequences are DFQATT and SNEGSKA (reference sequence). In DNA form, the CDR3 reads TGCAGTGCTAGAGGAGGGGCCCCCGACCTATCTGGGGCCAACGTCCTGACTTTC. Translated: CSARGGAPDLSGANVLTF.

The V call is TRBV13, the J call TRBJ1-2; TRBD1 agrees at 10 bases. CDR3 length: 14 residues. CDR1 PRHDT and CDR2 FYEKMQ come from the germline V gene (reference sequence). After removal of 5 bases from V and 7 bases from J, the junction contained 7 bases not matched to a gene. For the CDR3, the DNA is TGTGCCAGCAGCCCCCAGACAGGGGGCGGTGGCTACACCTTC. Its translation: CASSPQTGGGGYTF.

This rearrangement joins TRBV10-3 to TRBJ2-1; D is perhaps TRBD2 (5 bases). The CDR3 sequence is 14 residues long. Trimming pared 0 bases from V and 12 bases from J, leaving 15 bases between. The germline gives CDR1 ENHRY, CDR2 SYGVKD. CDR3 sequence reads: CAISESSEGYMQFF. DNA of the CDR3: TGTGCCATCAGTGAGTCTAGTGAGGGCTATATGCAGTTCTTC.